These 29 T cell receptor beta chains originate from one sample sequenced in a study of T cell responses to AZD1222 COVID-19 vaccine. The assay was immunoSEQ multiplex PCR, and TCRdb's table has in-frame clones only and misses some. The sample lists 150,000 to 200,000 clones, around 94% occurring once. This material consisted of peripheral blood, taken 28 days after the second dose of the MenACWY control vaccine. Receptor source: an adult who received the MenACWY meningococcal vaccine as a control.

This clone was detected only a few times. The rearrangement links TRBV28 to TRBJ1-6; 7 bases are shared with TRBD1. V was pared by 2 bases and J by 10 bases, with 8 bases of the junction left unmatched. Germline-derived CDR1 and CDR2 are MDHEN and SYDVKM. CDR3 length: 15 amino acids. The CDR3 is CASSLTRTGRSPLHF. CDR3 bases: TGTGCCAGCAGTTTAACGCGGACAGGCCGATCACCCCTCCACTTT.

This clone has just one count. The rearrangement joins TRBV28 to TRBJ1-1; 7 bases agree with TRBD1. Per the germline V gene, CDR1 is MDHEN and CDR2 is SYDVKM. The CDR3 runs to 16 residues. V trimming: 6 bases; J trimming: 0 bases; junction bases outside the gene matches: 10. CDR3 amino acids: CASSERQGRLNTEAFF. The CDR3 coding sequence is TGTGCCAGCAGCGAGAGACAGGGTAGGCTGAACACTGAAGCTTTCTTT.

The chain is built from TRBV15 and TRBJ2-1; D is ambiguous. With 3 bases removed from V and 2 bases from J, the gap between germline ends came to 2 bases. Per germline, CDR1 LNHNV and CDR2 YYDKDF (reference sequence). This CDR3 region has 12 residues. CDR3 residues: CATSSPYNEQFF. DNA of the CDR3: TGTGCCACCAGCAGCCCCTACAATGAGCAGTTCTTC.

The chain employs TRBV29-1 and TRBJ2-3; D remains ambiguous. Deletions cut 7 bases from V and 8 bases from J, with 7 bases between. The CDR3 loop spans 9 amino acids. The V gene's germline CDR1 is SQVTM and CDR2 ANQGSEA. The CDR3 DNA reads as TGCAGCGCCGGCGTTACGCAGTATTTT. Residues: CSAGVTQYF.

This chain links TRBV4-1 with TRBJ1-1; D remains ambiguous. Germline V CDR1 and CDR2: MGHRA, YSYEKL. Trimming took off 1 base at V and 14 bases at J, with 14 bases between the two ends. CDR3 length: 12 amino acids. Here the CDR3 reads CASSQVPARRFF. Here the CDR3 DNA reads TGCGCCAGCAGCCAAGTTCCCGCCCGGAGGTTCTTT.

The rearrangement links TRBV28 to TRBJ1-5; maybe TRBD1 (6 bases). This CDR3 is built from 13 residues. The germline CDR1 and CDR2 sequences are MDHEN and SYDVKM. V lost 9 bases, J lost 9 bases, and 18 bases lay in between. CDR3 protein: CASRTGTVGPQHF. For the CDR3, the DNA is TGTGCCAGTAGAACAGGGACCGTAGGGCCCCAGCATTTT.

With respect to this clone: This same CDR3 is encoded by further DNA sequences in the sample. As DNA, the CDR3 is TGTGCCAGCAGCTTTTTGCTTAATCAGCCCCAGCATTTT. The encoded protein is CASSFLLNQPQHF. This rearrangement joins TRBV6-2 or TRBV6-3 to TRBJ1-5; D is unresolved. The V end lost 6 bases, the J end lost 4 bases, and 10 bases lay between the germline ends. CDR1 and CDR2 from the germline V gene are MNHEY and SVGEGT. This CDR3 region has 13 residues.

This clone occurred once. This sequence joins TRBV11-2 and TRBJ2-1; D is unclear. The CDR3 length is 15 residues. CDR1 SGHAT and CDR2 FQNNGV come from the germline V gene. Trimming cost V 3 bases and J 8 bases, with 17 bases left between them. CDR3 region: CASSFGGYLMDEQFF. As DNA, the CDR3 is TGTGCCAGCAGCTTCGGCGGTTACCTTATGGATGAGCAGTTCTTC.

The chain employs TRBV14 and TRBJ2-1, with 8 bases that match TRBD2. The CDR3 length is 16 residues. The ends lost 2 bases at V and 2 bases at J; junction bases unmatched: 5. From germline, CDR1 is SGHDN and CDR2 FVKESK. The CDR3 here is CASSQLPSGPYNEQFF. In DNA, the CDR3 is TGTGCCAGCAGCCAACTTCCTAGCGGGCCCTACAATGAGCAGTTCTTC.

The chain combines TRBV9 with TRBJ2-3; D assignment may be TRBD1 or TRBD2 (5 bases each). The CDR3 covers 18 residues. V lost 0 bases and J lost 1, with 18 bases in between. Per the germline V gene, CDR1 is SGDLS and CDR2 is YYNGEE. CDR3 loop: CASSVGGQGRGRTDTQYF. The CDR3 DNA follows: TGTGCCAGCAGCGTAGGCGGGCAGGGTCGAGGTCGCACAGATACGCAGTATTTT.

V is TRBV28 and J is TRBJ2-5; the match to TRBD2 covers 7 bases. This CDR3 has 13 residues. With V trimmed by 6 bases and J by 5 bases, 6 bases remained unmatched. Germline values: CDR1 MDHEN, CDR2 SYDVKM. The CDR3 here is CASSVTSRETQYF. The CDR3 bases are TGTGCCAGCAGCGTGACTAGCCGGGAGACCCAGTACTTC.

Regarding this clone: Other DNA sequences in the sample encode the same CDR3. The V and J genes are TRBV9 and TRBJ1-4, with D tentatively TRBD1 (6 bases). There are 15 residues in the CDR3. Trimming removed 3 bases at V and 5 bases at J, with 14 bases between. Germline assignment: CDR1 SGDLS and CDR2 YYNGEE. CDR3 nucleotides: TGTGCCAGCAGCGCACCGGCGGGGGGCAATGAAAAACTGTTTTTT. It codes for CASSAPAGGNEKLFF.

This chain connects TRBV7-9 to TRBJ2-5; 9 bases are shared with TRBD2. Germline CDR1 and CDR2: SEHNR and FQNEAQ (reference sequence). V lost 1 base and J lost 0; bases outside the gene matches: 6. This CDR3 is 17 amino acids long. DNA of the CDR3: TGTGCCAGCAGCTTAGATAGGACTAGCGAGTACCAAGAGACCCAGTACTTC. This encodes CASSLDRTSEYQETQYF. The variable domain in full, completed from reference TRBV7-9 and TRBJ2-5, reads DTGVSQNPRHKITKRGQNVTFRCDPISEHNRLYWYRQTLGQGPEFLTYFQNEAQLEKSRLLSDRFSAERPKGSFSTLEIQRTEQGDSAMYLCASSLDRTSEYQETQYFGPGTRLLVL.

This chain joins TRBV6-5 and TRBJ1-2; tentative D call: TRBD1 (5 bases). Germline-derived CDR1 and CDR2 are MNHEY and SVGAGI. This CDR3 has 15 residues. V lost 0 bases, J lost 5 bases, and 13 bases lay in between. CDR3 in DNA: TGTGCCAGCAGTTACTCTACCAGGGCGGCTTATGGCTACACCTTC. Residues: CASSYSTRAAYGYTF.

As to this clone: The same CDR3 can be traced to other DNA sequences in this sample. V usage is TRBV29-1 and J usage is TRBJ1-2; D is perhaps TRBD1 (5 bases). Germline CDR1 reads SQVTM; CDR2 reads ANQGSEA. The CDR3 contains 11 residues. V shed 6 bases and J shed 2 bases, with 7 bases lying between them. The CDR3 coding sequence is TGCAGCGTAGGGGACAACTATGGCTACACCTTC. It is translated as CSVGDNYGYTF.

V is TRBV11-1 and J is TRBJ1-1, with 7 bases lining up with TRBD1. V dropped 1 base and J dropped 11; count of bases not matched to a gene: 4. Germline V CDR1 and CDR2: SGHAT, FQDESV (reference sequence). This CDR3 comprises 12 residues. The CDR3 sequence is CASSLVTGAAFF. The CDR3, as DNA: TGTGCCAGCAGCTTAGTTACAGGGGCTGCTTTCTTT.

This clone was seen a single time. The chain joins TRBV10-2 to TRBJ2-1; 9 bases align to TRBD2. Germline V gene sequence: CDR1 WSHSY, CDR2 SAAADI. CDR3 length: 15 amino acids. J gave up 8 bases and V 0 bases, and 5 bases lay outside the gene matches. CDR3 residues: CASSESAGGVHEQFF. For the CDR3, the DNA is TGCGCCAGCAGTGAGTCGGCGGGGGGGGTCCATGAGCAGTTCTTC.

Here the CDR3 DNA reads TGTGCCTGGAGCAAGGGGGGCGAGCAGTACTTC. It yields the protein CAWSKGGEQYF. The chain has TRBV30 and TRBJ2-7, with D perhaps TRBD1 or TRBD2 (6 bases each). The CDR3 runs to 11 residues. Germline CDR1 is GTSNPN and CDR2 is SVGIG (reference sequence). V was trimmed by 3 bases and J by 6 bases, leaving 9 bases between them.

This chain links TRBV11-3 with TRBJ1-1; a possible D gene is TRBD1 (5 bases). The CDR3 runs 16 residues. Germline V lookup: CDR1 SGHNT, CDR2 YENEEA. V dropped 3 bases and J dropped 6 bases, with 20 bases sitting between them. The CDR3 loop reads CASSLTIDSPGPEAFF. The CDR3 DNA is TGTGCCAGCAGCTTGACCATAGACAGCCCCGGCCCTGAAGCTTTCTTT.

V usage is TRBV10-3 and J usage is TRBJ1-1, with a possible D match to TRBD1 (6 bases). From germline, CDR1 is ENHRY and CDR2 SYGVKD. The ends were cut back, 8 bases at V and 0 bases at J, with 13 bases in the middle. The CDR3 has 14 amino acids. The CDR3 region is CAIGGGPMNTEAFF. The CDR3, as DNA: TGTGCCATCGGCGGGGGGCCCATGAACACTGAAGCTTTCTTT.

CDR3 protein: CASSPLAGGFSSTDTQYF. CDR3 DNA sequence: TGTGCCAGCTCACCACTAGCGGGAGGCTTCTCTAGCACAGATACGCAGTATTTT. The V and J genes are TRBV18 and TRBJ2-3; 10 bases map to TRBD2. The germline V gene encodes CDR1 KGHSH and CDR2 LQKENI. CDR3 length equals 18 residues. J was trimmed by 0 bases and V by 1 base; bases with no gene match: 7.

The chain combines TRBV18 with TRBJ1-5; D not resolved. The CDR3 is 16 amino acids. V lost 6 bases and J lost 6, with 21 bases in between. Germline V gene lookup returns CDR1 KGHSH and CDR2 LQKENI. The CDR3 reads CASSPETGYRVQPQHF. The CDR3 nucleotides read TGTGCCAGCTCCCCCGAGACCGGATATCGGGTTCAGCCCCAGCATTTT. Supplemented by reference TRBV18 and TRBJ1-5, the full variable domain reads NAGVMQNPRHLVRRRGQEARLRCSPMKGHSHVYWYRQLPEEGLKFMVYLQKENIIDESGMPKERFSAEFPKEGPSILRIQQVVRGDSAAYFCASSPETGYRVQPQHFGDGTRLSIL.

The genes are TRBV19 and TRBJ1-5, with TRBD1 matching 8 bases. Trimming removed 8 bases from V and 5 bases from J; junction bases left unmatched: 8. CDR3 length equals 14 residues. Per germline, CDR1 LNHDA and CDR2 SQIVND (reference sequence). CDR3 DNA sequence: TGTGCCAGTGGGTCCCGACAGGGGTATCAGCCCCAGCATTTT. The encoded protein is CASGSRQGYQPQHF.

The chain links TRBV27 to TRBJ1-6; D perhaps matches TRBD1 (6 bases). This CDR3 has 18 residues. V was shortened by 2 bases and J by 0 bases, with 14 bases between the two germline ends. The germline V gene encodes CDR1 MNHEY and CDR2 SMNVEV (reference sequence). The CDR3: CASSLNGQGSSYNSPLHF. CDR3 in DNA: TGTGCCAGCAGTTTAAATGGGCAGGGGAGCTCCTATAATTCACCCCTCCACTTT.

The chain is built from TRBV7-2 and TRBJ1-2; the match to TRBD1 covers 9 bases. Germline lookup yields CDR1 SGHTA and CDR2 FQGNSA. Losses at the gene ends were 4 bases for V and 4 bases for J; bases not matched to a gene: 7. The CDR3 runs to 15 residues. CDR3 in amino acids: CASSSLETGGYGYTF. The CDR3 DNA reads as TGTGCCAGCAGCTCACTCGAGACAGGGGGCTATGGCTACACCTTC.

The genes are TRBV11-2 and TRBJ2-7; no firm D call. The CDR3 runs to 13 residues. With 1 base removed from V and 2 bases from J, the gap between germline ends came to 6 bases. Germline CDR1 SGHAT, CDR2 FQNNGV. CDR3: CASSLAYAYEQYF. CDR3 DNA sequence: TGTGCCAGCAGCTTAGCTTACGCCTACGAGCAGTACTTC. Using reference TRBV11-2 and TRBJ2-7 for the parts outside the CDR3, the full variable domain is EAGVAQSPRYKIIEKRQSVAFWCNPISGHATLYWYQQILGQGPKLLIQFQNNGVVDDSQLPKDRFSAERLKGVDSTLKIQPAKLEDSAVYLCASSLAYAYEQYFGPGTRLTVT.

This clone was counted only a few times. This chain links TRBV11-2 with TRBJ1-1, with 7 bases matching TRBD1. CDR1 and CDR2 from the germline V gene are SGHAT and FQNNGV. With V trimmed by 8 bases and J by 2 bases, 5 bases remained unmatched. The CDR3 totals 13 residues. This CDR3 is CASGGQQNTEAFF. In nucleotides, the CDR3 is TGTGCCAGCGGGGGACAGCAAAACACTGAAGCTTTCTTT. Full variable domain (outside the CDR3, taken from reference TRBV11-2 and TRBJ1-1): EAGVAQSPRYKIIEKRQSVAFWCNPISGHATLYWYQQILGQGPKLLIQFQNNGVVDDSQLPKDRFSAERLKGVDSTLKIQPAKLEDSAVYLCASGGQQNTEAFFGQGTRLTVV.

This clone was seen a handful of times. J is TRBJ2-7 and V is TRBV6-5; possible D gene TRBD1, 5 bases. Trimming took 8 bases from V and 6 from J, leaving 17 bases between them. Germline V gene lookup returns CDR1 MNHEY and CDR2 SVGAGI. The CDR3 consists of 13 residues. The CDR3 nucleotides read TGTGCCAGCGACACAGGCATTCGATCCGAGCAGTACTTC. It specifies CASDTGIRSEQYF.

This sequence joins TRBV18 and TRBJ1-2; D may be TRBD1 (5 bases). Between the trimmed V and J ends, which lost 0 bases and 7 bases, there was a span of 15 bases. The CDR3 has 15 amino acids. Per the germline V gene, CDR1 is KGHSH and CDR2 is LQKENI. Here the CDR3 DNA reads TGTGCCAGCTCACCACCCACGGGGGGAGGACGTGGCTACACCTTC. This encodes CASSPPTGGGRGYTF.